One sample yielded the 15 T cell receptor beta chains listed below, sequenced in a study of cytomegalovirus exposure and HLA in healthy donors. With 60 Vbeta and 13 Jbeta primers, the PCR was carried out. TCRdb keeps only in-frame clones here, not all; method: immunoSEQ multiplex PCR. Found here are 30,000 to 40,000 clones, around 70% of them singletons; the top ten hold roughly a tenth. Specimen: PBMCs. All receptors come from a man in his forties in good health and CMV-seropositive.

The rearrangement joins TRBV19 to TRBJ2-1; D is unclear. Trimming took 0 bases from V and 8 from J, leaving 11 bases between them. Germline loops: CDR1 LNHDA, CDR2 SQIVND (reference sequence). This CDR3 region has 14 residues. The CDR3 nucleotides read TGTGCCAGTAGTATAGATATCGGTTATTATGAGCAGTTCTTC. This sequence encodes CASSIDIGYYEQFF.

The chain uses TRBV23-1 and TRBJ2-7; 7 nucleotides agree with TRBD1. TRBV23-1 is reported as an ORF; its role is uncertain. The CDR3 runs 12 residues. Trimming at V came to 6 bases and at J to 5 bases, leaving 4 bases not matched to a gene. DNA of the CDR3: TGCGCCAGCAGCAAAGACAGGGACGAGCAGTACTTC. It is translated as CASSKDRDEQYF.

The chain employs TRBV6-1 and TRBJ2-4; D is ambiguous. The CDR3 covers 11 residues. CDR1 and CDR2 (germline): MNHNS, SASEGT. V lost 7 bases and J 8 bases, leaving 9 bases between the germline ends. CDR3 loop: CASTYTDIQYF. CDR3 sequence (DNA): TGTGCCAGCACCTATACGGACATTCAGTACTTC.

The DNA for the CDR3 is TGTGCCAGCTCACCCACTTTGCCGGGACAGGGGATGGGTGGGGCCAACGTCCTGACTTTC. Translating gives CASSPTLPGQGMGGANVLTF. V usage is TRBV18 and J usage is TRBJ2-6; 10 bases match TRBD1. The length of the CDR3 is 20 residues. The trim removed 3 bases at V and 3 bases at J, leaving 14 bases unmatched. In germline, CDR1 is KGHSH, CDR2 LQKENI. Complete variable domain (other parts from reference TRBV18 and TRBJ2-6): NAGVMQNPRHLVRRRGQEARLRCSPMKGHSHVYWYRQLPEEGLKFMVYLQKENIIDESGMPKERFSAEFPKEGPSILRIQQVVRGDSAAYFCASSPTLPGQGMGGANVLTFGAGSRLTVL.

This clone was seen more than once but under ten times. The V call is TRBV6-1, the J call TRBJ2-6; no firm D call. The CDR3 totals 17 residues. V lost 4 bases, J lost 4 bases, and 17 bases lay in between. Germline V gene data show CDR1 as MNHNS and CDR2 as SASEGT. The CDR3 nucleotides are TGTGCCAGCAGTGGAGACTCCAGACCCCCAGGGGCCAACGTCCTGACTTTC. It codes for CASSGDSRPPGANVLTF.

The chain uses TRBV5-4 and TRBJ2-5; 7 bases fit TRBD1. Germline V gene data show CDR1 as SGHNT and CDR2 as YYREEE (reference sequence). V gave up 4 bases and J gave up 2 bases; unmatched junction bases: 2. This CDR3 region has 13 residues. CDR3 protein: CASSPGQQETQYF. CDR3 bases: TGTGCCAGCAGCCCGGGACAGCAAGAGACCCAGTACTTC.

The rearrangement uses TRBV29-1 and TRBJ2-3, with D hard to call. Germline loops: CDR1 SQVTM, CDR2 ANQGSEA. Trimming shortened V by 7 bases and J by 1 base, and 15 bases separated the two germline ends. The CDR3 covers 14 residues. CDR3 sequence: CSAIQWSGTDTQYF. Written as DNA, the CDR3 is TGCAGCGCGATCCAGTGGTCCGGCACAGATACGCAGTATTTT.

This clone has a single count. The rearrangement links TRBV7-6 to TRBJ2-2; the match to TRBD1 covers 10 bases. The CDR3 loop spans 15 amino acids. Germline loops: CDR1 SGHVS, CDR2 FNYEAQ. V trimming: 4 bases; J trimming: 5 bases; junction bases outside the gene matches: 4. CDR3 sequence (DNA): TGTGCCAGCAGCTCAGGGACAGGGGAGACCGGGGAGCTGTTTTTT. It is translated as CASSSGTGETGELFF.

CDR3 coding DNA: TGTGCCAGCAGGCCAGGGGGCGGAAACACCATATATTTT. This encodes CASRPGGGNTIYF. This chain connects TRBV25-1 to TRBJ1-3, with 8 bases matching TRBD1. Germline CDR1 and CDR2: MGHDK and SYGVNS. The CDR3 has 13 amino acids. The trim removed 6 bases at V and 4 bases at J, leaving 2 bases unmatched.

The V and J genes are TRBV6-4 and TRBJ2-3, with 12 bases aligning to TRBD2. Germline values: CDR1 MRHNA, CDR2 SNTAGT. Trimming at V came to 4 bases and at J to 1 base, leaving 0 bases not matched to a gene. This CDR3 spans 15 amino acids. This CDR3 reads CASSGTSGGTDTQYF. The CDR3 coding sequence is TGTGCCAGCAGTGGGACTAGCGGGGGCACAGATACGCAGTATTTT.

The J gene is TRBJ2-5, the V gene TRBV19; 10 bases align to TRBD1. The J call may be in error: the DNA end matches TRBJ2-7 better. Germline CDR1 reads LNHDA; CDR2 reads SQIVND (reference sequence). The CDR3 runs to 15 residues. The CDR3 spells CASSSTGTGAYEQYF. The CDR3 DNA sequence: TGTGCCAGTAGTTCCACCGGGACAGGGGCCTACGAGCAGTACTTC.

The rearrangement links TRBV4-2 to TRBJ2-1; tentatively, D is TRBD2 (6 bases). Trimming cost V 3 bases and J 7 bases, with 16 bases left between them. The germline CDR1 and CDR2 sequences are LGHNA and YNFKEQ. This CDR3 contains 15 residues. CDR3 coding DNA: TGTGCCAGCAGCCAGACCGACCTCGGGGGTAATGAGCAGTTCTTC. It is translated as CASSQTDLGGNEQFF.

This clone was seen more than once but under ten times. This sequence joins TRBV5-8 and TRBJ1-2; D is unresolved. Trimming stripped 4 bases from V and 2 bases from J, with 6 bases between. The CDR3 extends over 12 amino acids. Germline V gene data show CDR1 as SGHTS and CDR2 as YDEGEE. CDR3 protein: CASSKRNYGYTF. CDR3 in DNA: TGTGCCAGCAGCAAACGGAACTATGGCTACACCTTC.

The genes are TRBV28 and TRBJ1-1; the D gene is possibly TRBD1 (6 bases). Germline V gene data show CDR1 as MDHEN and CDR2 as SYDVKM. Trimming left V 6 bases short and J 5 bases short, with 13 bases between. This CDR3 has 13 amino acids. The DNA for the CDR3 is TGTGCCAGCAGCTCACAGGGAAGGACTGAAGCTTTCTTT. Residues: CASSSQGRTEAFF. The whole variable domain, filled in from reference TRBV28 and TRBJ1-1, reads DVKVTQSSRYLVKRTGEKVFLECVQDMDHENMFWYRQDPGLGLRLIYFSYDVKMKEKGDIPEGYSVSREKKERFSLILESASTNQTSMYLCASSSQGRTEAFFGQGTRLTVV.

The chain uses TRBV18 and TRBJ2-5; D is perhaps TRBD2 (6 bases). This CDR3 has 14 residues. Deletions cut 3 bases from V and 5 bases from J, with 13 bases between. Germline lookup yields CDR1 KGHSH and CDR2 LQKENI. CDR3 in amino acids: CASSPQGGGETQYF. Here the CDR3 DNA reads TGTGCCAGCTCACCGCAGGGAGGAGGGGAGACCCAGTACTTC.